The sequence of this T cell receptor (beta chain) was determined in a study of cytomegalovirus exposure and HLA in healthy donors. The primer mix had 60 Vbeta and 13 Jbeta primers. Method: immunoSEQ multiplex PCR; TCRdb's copy keeps in-frame clones and lacks some. The sample holds roughly 110,000 clones, less than 80% seen once. Concerning this clone itself: Its antigen is unknown.

Study-wide results and limits: Association of roughly 17,000 TCR beta sequences with HLA alleles was found at 0.05 false discovery rate in a later analysis. A later examination showed that TCR association rates differed by HLA locus, with DRB1 most and HLA-C fewest. There were 150 to 200 TCR beta chains listed as cytomegalovirus-associated. Rare TCR sequences dominated, though some public TCRs recurred in many donors.

The sample consisted of PBMCs. The TCR comes from a middle-aged woman in good health and CMV-seropositive.

The CDR3 loop reads CASSQDRVSYNEQFF. CDR3 in DNA: TGCGCCAGCAGCCAAGACAGGGTCTCCTACAATGAGCAGTTCTTC. The chain carries TRBV4-3 and TRBJ2-1; D is possibly TRBD1 (5 bases). From germline, CDR1 is LGHNA and CDR2 YSLEER. The CDR3 covers 15 residues. Trimming took off 0 bases at V and 0 bases at J, with 6 bases between the two ends.